This TCR beta chain came from a study of blood T cell repertoires in COVID-19. The CDR3 covers 18 residues. The germline V gene encodes CDR1 ENHRY and CDR2 SYGVKD. J was trimmed by 5 bases and V by 2 bases; bases with no gene match: 6. Using immunoSEQ multiplex PCR, the repertoire was profiled, and TCRdb retains in-frame clones only, with some absent. The sample holds 140,000 to 150,000 clones, about 87% seen once. Input material: peripheral blood. This chain links TRBV10-3 with TRBJ2-1, with 16 bases matching TRBD2. This TCR was recovered from a human donor in a cohort sampled during active COVID-19. The CDR3 reads CAISEPGLAGGQDNEQFF. The CDR3 DNA sequence: TGTGCCATCAGTGAGCCGGGACTAGCGGGAGGGCAAGACAATGAGCAGTTCTTC.